The entry that follows covers one T cell receptor (beta chain) sequence. Only one count was recorded for this clone. Its antigen is currently not known. No clone much larger than this one lies a single base away; base qualities are absent. The immunoSEQ Assay, a bias-controlled multiplex PCR, was used to amplify TCRbeta CDR3 regions from genomic DNA. From the authors' description of their analysis: Within the assay, amplification of reference gene primers was used to estimate how many nucleated cells each sample contained. To quantify the absolute abundance of each unique TCRbeta CDR3 rearrangement, sequence reads were collapsed and filtered. For each sample, productive Simpson clonality was calculated as the square root of Simpson's diversity index across productive rearrangements. Not all clones reach the TCRdb copy of this immuneACCESS table, which keeps in-frame sequences only. Checked studies attribute under half of the gap to unresolved V genes and leave the rest unexplained. V and J calls and clone size are copied from that table; D and trimming were computed from the DNA. The sample profile shows 97,000 or so clones; roughly 78% of them were found once. Less than 20% of the sample goes to the ten largest clones.

The germline V and J ends show losses of 2 bases and 8 bases respectively, and no gene match explains 6 bases of the junction. CDR1 KGHSH and CDR2 LQKENI were looked up in the germline V gene. Counted from cysteine to phenylalanine, this CDR3 has 17 amino acids. CDR3 DNA only is kept here, 51 bases in frame from base 1. These data are taken from a study of blood T cell repertoires in COVID-19 (dated by TCRdb to the early 2020s). Background for the entire study: The collaborator samples originated in the United States, Italy and Spain and spanned the acute and convalescent phases of COVID-19. The prospective study material was composed of cDNA or gDNA derived from T cells, B-cell-depleted T cells, or PBMCs. Subjects who had been exposed to COVID-19, were actively infected with it, or had recovered from it provided the deeply sampled blood TCRbeta repertoires that made up the dataset. The repertoires were released in a freely available public database meant as a resource for research on the immune response to SARS-CoV-2. Samples came from the ongoing ImmuneRACE study (first 160 participants) plus 1,254 subjects from 6 global collaborators. The sample metadata nearly always contained a de-identified subject ID, COVID-19 status, age in years and sex. Where HLA class I and class II types were available, the types were taken from metadata supplied by the sample provider, not from assay-based typing. Study-level results and caveats: The quantity of clinical and demographic metadata differed by source and by participant and was supplied without curation.

The collaborating institutions used their own protocols to collect whole blood in K2EDTA tubes. For TCRbeta analysis, collaborators shipped samples in one of three forms: frozen whole blood, isolated PBMCs, or DNA extracted from either of those sample types. The sequence joins TRBV18 to TRBJ2-1, and 16 junctional nucleotides match TRBD2. Sequencing used peripheral blood. This sequence originates from a woman aged 80 or over with active or convalescent COVID-19. The encoded CDR3 is CASSPSGTSGRVHEQFF. Here is the DNA: TGTGCCAGCTCACCATCCGGGACTAGCGGGAGGGTTCATGAGCAGTTCTTC.